The T cell receptor (beta chain) described here comes from a study of cytomegalovirus exposure and HLA in healthy donors. Both 60 Vbeta primers and 13 Jbeta primers went into the PCR. The repertoire was sequenced with immunoSEQ multiplex PCR; TCRdb's copy has only in-frame clones and lacks some. The sample has about 110,000 clones, 75% to 85% seen once. Per the germline V gene, CDR1 is LNHNV and CDR2 is YYDKDF (reference sequence). This CDR3 comprises 18 residues. V shed 2 bases and J 0 bases; nucleotides not matched to a gene: 12. Sample: PBMCs. The rearrangement uses TRBV15 and TRBJ1-1; 7 bases match TRBD1. The receptor's source is a man over 45 in good health and CMV-seronegative. The CDR3 nucleotides are TGTGCCACCAGCAGAAGTCGGATCCCAGGGACAGTGAACACTGAAGCTTTCTTT. It translates to CATSRSRIPGTVNTEAFF. The full variable domain, completed using reference TRBV15 and TRBJ1-1, is DAMVIQNPRYQVTQFGKPVTLSCSQTLNHNVMYWYQQKSSQAPKLLFHYYDKDFNNEADTPDNFQSRRPNTSFCFLDIRSPGLGDTAMYLCATSRSRIPGTVNTEAFFGQGTRLTVV.